This entry lists 16 T cell receptor beta chains sequenced from one sample in a study of blood T cell repertoires in COVID-19. TCRdb's copy holds only in-frame clones and misses some; the assay was immunoSEQ multiplex PCR. The table shows about 95,000 clones, with 81% occurring only once. The sequencing input was peripheral blood. The source is an elderly man with COVID-19, enrolled during active disease.

The rearrangement joins TRBV15 to TRBJ1-1; possible D gene TRBD1, 5 bases. Germline V gives CDR1 LNHNV, CDR2 YYDKDF (reference sequence). The germline V and J ends were trimmed by 1 base and 1 base, with 13 bases remaining between them. The CDR3 runs to 16 residues. The CDR3 protein is CATSRGSGGANTEAFF. The CDR3 nucleotides read TGTGCCACCAGCAGAGGGAGCGGCGGGGCGAACACTGAAGCTTTCTTT.

The CDR3 bases are TGTGCCAGCAGTGTAACTCAGAACACTGAAGCTTTCTTT. Translated: CASSVTQNTEAFF. This chain connects TRBV6-4 to TRBJ1-1; the D is unclear. Trimming took off 4 bases at V and 1 base at J, with 7 bases between the two ends. The germline CDR1 and CDR2 sequences are MRHNA and SNTAGT. The CDR3 runs to 13 residues.

The rearrangement joins TRBV7-9 to TRBJ1-4, with D uncertain. CDR1 is SEHNR and CDR2 is FQNEAQ in the germline V gene (reference sequence). Trimming removed 6 bases from V and 7 bases from J, with 18 bases in between. The CDR3 totals 15 residues. The CDR3 DNA follows: TGTGCCAGCAGTTTCGACGCAACCCGGGGTGAAAAACTGTTTTTT. Translation: CASSFDATRGEKLFF.

This chain uses TRBV28 with TRBJ1-4; D may be TRBD1 (6 bases). CDR3 length: 16 residues. Germline CDR1 MDHEN, CDR2 SYDVKM. Trimming pared 7 bases from V and 0 bases from J, leaving 15 bases between. DNA for the CDR3: TGTGCCAGCACAGGGACAAGGAAAACAACTAATGAAAAACTGTTTTTT. Translated, it gives CASTGTRKTTNEKLFF.

Only one count was recorded for this clone. J is TRBJ2-7 and V is TRBV6-6; perhaps TRBD2 as D (5 bases). This CDR3 is built from 14 residues. Germline CDR1 and CDR2: MNHNY and SVGAGI (reference sequence). This CDR3 is CAIGRGGDSYEQYF. The CDR3 coding sequence is TGTGCTATCGGACGGGGTGGGGACTCCTACGAGCAGTACTTC.

This chain uses TRBV15 with TRBJ1-5, with D tentatively TRBD1 (6 bases). CDR3 length equals 14 residues. V was clipped by 3 bases and J by 4 bases, with 10 bases between them. Germline CDR1 LNHNV, CDR2 YYDKDF (reference sequence). In DNA form, the CDR3 reads TGTGCCACCAGCAGGGAAGGACAGAATCAGCCCCAGCATTTT. It codes for CATSREGQNQPQHF.

The V and J genes are TRBV9 and TRBJ2-5; D is perhaps TRBD1 (6 bases). Per the germline V gene, CDR1 is SGDLS and CDR2 is YYNGEE. With 4 bases removed from V and 9 bases from J, the gap between germline ends came to 19 bases. This CDR3 is built from 14 residues. CDR3 nucleotides: TGTGCCAGCAGCCCTGGACAGTTTCCCGGGGCCCAGTACTTC. Protein sequence: CASSPGQFPGAQYF.

The chain has TRBV20-1 and TRBJ2-5; a possible D gene is TRBD2 (6 bases). Germline CDR1 is DFQATT and CDR2 is SNEGSKA (reference sequence). The germline V and J ends were trimmed by 3 bases and 2 bases, with 19 bases remaining between them. This CDR3 has 16 amino acids. CDR3 sequence reads: CSASGSGLSGQETQYF. The CDR3, as DNA: TGCAGTGCTAGTGGCTCGGGCCTTAGCGGACAAGAGACCCAGTACTTC.

This sequence joins TRBV11-2 and TRBJ2-4; 8 nucleotides align to TRBD2. The CDR3 covers 14 residues. Germline-derived CDR1 and CDR2 are SGHAT and FQNNGV. V gave up 2 bases and J gave up 5 bases; unmatched junction bases: 2. The CDR3 sequence: CASSLILAENIQYF. The CDR3 bases are TGTGCCAGCAGCTTAATACTAGCGGAAAACATTCAGTACTTC.

The chain joins TRBV29-1 to TRBJ2-3; TRBD2 agrees at 9 bases. The CDR3 loop spans 14 amino acids. CDR1 is SQVTM, CDR2 ANQGSEA, per germline. The J segment lost 2 bases and the V segment lost 4 bases, leaving 4 bases of the junction unmatched. The CDR3 DNA reads as TGCAGCGTTGTACTAGCGGGTACCACAGATACGCAGTATTTT. It is translated as CSVVLAGTTDTQYF.

This chain joins TRBV28 and TRBJ1-3; D gene uncertain. This CDR3 spans 14 amino acids. Trimming removed 3 bases at V and 5 bases at J, with 11 bases between. The germline gives CDR1 MDHEN, CDR2 SYDVKM. CDR3 DNA sequence: TGTGCCAGCAGTTTCCAGGCTACACGAAACACCATATATTTT. Its translation: CASSFQATRNTIYF.

The V and J genes are TRBV19 and TRBJ1-2; D is unresolved. This CDR3 region has 16 residues. Germline CDR1 and CDR2: LNHDA and SQIVND (reference sequence). The V gene lost 2 bases and the J gene lost 4 bases, with 17 bases spanning the gap. Here the CDR3 reads CASSINIIGSRYGYTF. CDR3 bases: TGTGCCAGTAGTATAAATATTATAGGGAGCCGCTATGGCTACACCTTC.

The rearrangement joins TRBV28 to TRBJ2-1, with 10 bases aligning to TRBD2. The junction had 6 bases not matched to a gene; V was cut back by 3 bases and J by 7 bases. There are 15 residues in the CDR3. Germline V gene lookup returns CDR1 MDHEN and CDR2 SYDVKM. The CDR3 DNA follows: TGTGCCAGCAGTTTGATGCCTAGCGGGAGTAATGAGCAGTTCTTC. As protein: CASSLMPSGSNEQFF.

The V and J genes are TRBV7-3 and TRBJ2-2; the match to TRBD1 covers 7 bases. V lost 1 base, J lost 4 bases, and 12 bases stayed unmatched. Germline V CDR1 and CDR2: SGHTA, FQGTGA. The CDR3 runs 18 residues. CDR3 region: CASSLRGGGGTATGELFF. The CDR3 DNA reads TGTGCCAGCAGCTTAAGAGGGGGCGGTGGGACAGCCACCGGGGAGCTGTTTTTT.

This rearrangement joins TRBV28 to TRBJ1-5; D is unclear. Trimming removed 7 bases at V and 8 bases at J, with 21 bases between. Germline lookup yields CDR1 MDHEN and CDR2 SYDVKM. CDR3 size: 15 residues. The CDR3 protein is CASNPASGVHEPQHF. The CDR3 nucleotides read TGTGCCAGCAACCCCGCCTCCGGGGTTCATGAGCCCCAGCATTTT.

As concerns this clone: Its ends do not fully match the called genes, so a read error is possible. This chain uses TRBV5-8 with TRBJ1-4; tentative D call: TRBD1 (5 bases). CDR1 is SGHTS and CDR2 is YDEGEE in the germline V gene. This CDR3 is 12 amino acids long. The CDR3 DNA reads as TGTGCCAGGGGGGAGGGCAGGAGAAAAACTGTTTTT. Translated: CARGEGRRKTVF.